A selection of T cell receptor beta chains follows, all from one sample in a study of Graves' ophthalmopathy and Graves' hyperthyroidism. TCRdb redid the calling of the multiplex PCR reads with MiXCR, one entry per CDR3 protein. Of about 340,000 distinct CDR3 sequences in the sample, roughly a sixth were seen once. Sequencing was carried out using peripheral blood. These receptors came from an adult man with Graves' ophthalmopathy. The CDR3 runs from the conserved cysteine through the conserved F or W. A D gene is named only where the DNA matches it firmly. Where a row states a size, it is once, few, many or the class of an expanded clone; other rows omit it.

CDR3 | DNA | D | size | J | V
CASSPGTGGKSVNGYTF | TGTGCCAGCAGTCCGGGGACAGGGGGTAAGAGTGTTAATGGCTACACCTTC | TRBD1 | many | TRBJ1-2 | TRBV12-3/TRBV12-4
CASSLGGGRRSQYF | TGTGCCAGCAGCTTAGGCGGAGGCCGGAGGTCCCAGTACTTC | - | many | TRBJ2-5 | TRBV11-2
CSALPPGRVARQYF | TGCAGTGCCCTCCCCCCGGGAAGGGTGGCAAGGCAGTACTTC | - | many | TRBJ2-7 | TRBV20-1
CASSLARTYNSPLHF | TGTGCCAGCAGTTTAGCTCGTACCTATAATTCACCCCTCCACTTT | - | many | TRBJ1-6 | TRBV28
CASRPTPGTGYEQYF | TGTGCCAGCAGACCCACCCCCGGGACAGGCTACGAGCAGTACTTC | TRBD1 | many | TRBJ2-7 | TRBV6-1
CAISPGQDNSETQYF | TGTGCCATCAGTCCTGGACAGGACAACTCGGAGACCCAGTACTTC | TRBD1 | many | TRBJ2-5 | TRBV10-3
CASSPGGSNTEAFF | TGCGCCAGCAGCCCGGGAGGCTCGAACACTGAAGCTTTCTTT | - | - | TRBJ1-1 | TRBV5-1
CASSLSRDFTYEQYF | TGTGCCAGCAGCTTGTCCCGGGACTTCACCTACGAGCAGTACTTC | - | many | TRBJ2-7 | TRBV7-9
CASRDSYNSPLHF | TGTGCCAGCCGGGACAGTTATAATTCACCCCTCCACTTT | TRBD1 | many | TRBJ1-6 | TRBV28
CSVEPSGFYGYTF | TGCAGCGTTGAACCCTCAGGGTTCTATGGCTACACCTTC | - | many | TRBJ1-2 | TRBV29-1
CASSLWAAPMNTEAFF | TGTGCCAGCAGTTTATGGGCAGCTCCGATGAACACTGAAGCTTTCTTT | - | many | TRBJ1-1 | TRBV28
CASSLSGQQGETQYF | TGTGCCAGCAGCTTATCGGGACAACAAGGGGAGACCCAGTACTTC | - | many | TRBJ2-5 | TRBV9
CAWRPGQGFGYTF | TGTGCCTGGAGACCAGGACAGGGGTTTGGCTACACCTTC | TRBD1 | many | TRBJ1-2 | TRBV30
CASSLKPLQSSYNSPLHF | TGTGCCAGCAGTTTAAAGCCCTTACAGAGCTCCTATAATTCACCCCTCCACTTT | - | - | TRBJ1-6 | TRBV28
CSAIPGLAGGGKTQYF | TGCAGTGCTATCCCGGGACTAGCGGGGGGCGGAAAGACCCAGTACTTC | TRBD2 | many | TRBJ2-5 | TRBV20-1
CASSQRTGRGGAFF | TGTGCCAGCAGCCAAAGGACAGGGCGAGGGGGAGCTTTCTTT | TRBD1 | many | TRBJ1-1 | TRBV3-1
CASSPTTGVSYEQYF | TGTGCCAGCAGCCCCACTACGGGAGTTAGCTACGAGCAGTACTTC | - | many | TRBJ2-7 | TRBV11-1
CASSYEVDSMQGIIQYF | TGTGCCAGCAGTTACGAAGTTGACAGCATGCAGGGTATCATTCAGTACTTC | - | many | TRBJ2-4 | TRBV6-2/TRBV6-3
CASRALVTYEQYF | TGTGCCAGCAGGGCACTGGTGACCTACGAGCAGTACTTC | - | many | TRBJ2-7 | TRBV6-1
CASTLGAGPYGYTF | TGTGCCAGCACCCTAGGCGCAGGGCCCTATGGCTACACCTTC | - | many | TRBJ1-2 | TRBV12-3/TRBV12-4
CSVEDPAPYTEAFF | TGCAGCGTTGAAGATCCAGCCCCCTACACTGAAGCTTTCTTT | - | many | TRBJ1-1 | TRBV29-1
CASSVHRHTEAFF | TGTGCCAGCTCAGTGCACCGGCACACTGAAGCTTTCTTT | - | many | TRBJ1-1 | TRBV18
CASSSRLGQGKETQYF | TGTGCCAGCAGCTCTCGCTTGGGACAGGGGAAAGAGACCCAGTACTTC | TRBD1 | many | TRBJ2-5 | TRBV11-2
CSARAVRGVTEAFF | TGCAGTGCTAGAGCAGTCAGGGGAGTCACTGAAGCTTTCTTT | - | - | TRBJ1-1 | TRBV20-1
CASSSLRTDYEQYF | TGTGCCAGCAGCTCGCTAAGGACTGATTACGAGCAGTACTTC | - | many | TRBJ2-7 | TRBV12-3/TRBV12-4
CAFLSGNTEAFF | TGTGCTTTCCTTTCGGGGAACACTGAAGCTTTCTTT | - | many | TRBJ1-1 | TRBV30
CASSPGQGRSYGYTF | TGTGCCAGCAGCCCAGGACAGGGACGGAGCTATGGCTACACCTTC | TRBD1 | - | TRBJ1-2 | TRBV27
CASSSRQGRYEQYF | TGTGCCAGCAGCTCCCGACAGGGAAGGTACGAGCAGTACTTC | TRBD1 | many | TRBJ2-7 | TRBV5-6